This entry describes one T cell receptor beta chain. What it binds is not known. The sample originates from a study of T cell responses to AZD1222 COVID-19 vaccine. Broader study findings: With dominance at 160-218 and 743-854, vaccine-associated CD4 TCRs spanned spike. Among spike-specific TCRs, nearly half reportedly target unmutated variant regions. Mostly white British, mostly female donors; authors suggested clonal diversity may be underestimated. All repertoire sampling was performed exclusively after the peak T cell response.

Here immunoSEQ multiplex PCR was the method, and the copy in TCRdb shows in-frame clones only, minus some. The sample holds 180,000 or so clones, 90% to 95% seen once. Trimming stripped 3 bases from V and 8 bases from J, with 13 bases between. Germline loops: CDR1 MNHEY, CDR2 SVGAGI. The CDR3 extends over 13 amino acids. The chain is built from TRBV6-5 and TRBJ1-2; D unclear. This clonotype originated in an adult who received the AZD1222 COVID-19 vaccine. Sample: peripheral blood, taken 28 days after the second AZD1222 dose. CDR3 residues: CASSYENGGGYTF. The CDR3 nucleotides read TGTGCCAGCAGTTATGAAAACGGAGGGGGCTACACCTTC.